This TCR beta chain was identified in a study of T cells in Graves' hyperthyroidism and ophthalmopathy. Study-level results: Ophthalmopathy was separated from stable hyperthyroidism by a 13 V-J model.

The authors took PBMCs from roughly 9.3 ml fresh peripheral blood. This clonotype was counted many times. The antigen remains unidentified. Germline assignment: CDR1 SGHTA and CDR2 FQGTGA. With 2 bases clipped from V and 6 bases from J, the junction kept 8 bases outside the gene matches. There are 15 residues in the CDR3. TCR beta CDR3 region amplification was performed from RNA transcripts. The TCR CDR3 first-round RT-PCR relied on the HTBI primer set. TCRdb redid the calling of the multiplex PCR reads with MiXCR, one entry per CDR3 protein. The table lists around 620,000 distinct CDR3 sequences, 11% to 15% of them singletons, with roughly 7.1% in the top ten.

V gene TRBV7-3 combines with J gene TRBJ2-3; 7 bases agree with TRBD2. Material: blood. This TCR came from a woman under 30 with Graves' ophthalmopathy. The CDR3 loop is CASSLLRRERDTQYF. CDR3 DNA sequence: TGTGCCAGCAGCTTACTGAGGCGGGAGCGCGATACGCAGTATTTT.